A selection of T cell receptor beta chains follows, all from one sample in a study of technical replicates of blood from a handful of donors. Assay used: immunoSEQ multiplex PCR; TCRdb lists only in-frame clones, some missing. The sample has over 60,000 clones; just over 90% are singletons. Sequences were obtained from T cells isolated from PBMCs. All receptors come from a human donor in good health. Both conserved end residues are part of each CDR3. Fields, in order: clone size, D gene, CDR3 length, J gene, V gene, CDR3 protein, CDR3 DNA. D genes are given only for firm matches. The size of a clone is reported for some rows only, either as once, few or many, or as a class for expanded clones.

once,TRBD1,15,TRBJ1-2,TRBV28,CASSSGTEFAYGYTF,TGTGCCAGCAGTTCGGGGACAGAATTTGCCTATGGCTACACCTTC
-,-,16,TRBJ2-3,TRBV19,CASSTNPRSSTDTQYF,TGTGCCAGTAGTACCAACCCACGGTCTAGCACAGATACGCAGTATTTT
-,-,14,TRBJ2-1,TRBV5-1,CASSQDSLADEQFF,TGCGCCAGCAGCCAGGACAGTCTTGCAGATGAGCAGTTCTTC
-,-,11,TRBJ1-1,TRBV30,CAWSGGGVAFF,TGTGCCTGGAGTGGTGGAGGGGTAGCTTTCTTT
-,TRBD1,18,TRBJ2-7,TRBV12-5,CASGAGQGTFVRGYEQYF,TGTGCTAGTGGTGCGGGACAGGGGACCTTTGTTAGGGGCTACGAGCAGTACTTC
-,-,15,TRBJ1-4,TRBV5-5,CASSGKGVPNEKLFF,TGTGCCAGCAGCGGCAAAGGGGTTCCTAATGAAAAACTGTTTTTT
-,-,11,TRBJ1-1,TRBV20-1,CSGTLNTEAFF,TGCAGTGGGACATTGAACACTGAAGCTTTCTTT
-,TRBD2,17,TRBJ2-7,TRBV7-9,CASVLWPSGFDSYEQYF,TGTGCCAGCGTACTTTGGCCTAGCGGATTCGACTCCTACGAGCAGTACTTC
-,-,13,TRBJ2-7,TRBV14,CASSLISSYEQYF,TGTGCCAGCAGCCTTATATCCTCCTACGAGCAGTACTTC
-,-,12,TRBJ2-1,TRBV7-6,CASSLVGREQFF,TGTGCCAGCAGCTTAGTTGGCCGTGAGCAGTTCTTC
-,-,11,TRBJ1-2,TRBV29-1,CSVESNYGYTF,TGCAGCGTTGAGTCAAACTATGGCTACACCTTC
-,-,16,TRBJ1-1,TRBV7-9,CASSLAPETPNTEAFF,TGTGCCAGCAGCTTGGCCCCCGAGACACCTAACACTGAAGCTTTCTTT
once,TRBD1,16,TRBJ1-6,TRBV18,CASSPTTGLDNSPLHF,TGTGCCAGCTCACCGACGACAGGGTTAGATAATTCACCCCTCCACTTT
-,-,15,TRBJ1-2,TRBV7-9,CASSLLSSGLYGYTF,TGTGCCAGCAGCTTACTATCCTCAGGGCTCTATGGCTACACCTTC
-,TRBD2,13,TRBJ2-1,TRBV5-4,CARKTSGSNEQFF,TGTGCCAGAAAGACTAGCGGGAGTAATGAGCAGTTCTTC
-,-,17,TRBJ1-1,TRBV27,CASSRGSTQYMNTEAFF,TGTGCCAGCAGTCGGGGAAGCACACAATACATGAACACTGAAGCTTTCTTT
once,TRBD2,13,TRBJ2-7,TRBV10-3,CAISGREGREQYF,TGTGCCATCAGTGGGCGGGAGGGCCGCGAGCAGTACTTC
-,TRBD2,16,TRBJ2-2,TRBV4-2,CASSQRGGGATGELFF,TGTGCCAGCAGCCAACGGGGCGGGGGGGCGACCGGGGAGCTGTTTTTT
-,-,13,TRBJ1-2,TRBV28,CASSKDRIYGYTF,TGTGCCAGCAGCAAGGACAGAATATATGGCTACACCTTC
-,TRBD2,20,TRBJ2-1,TRBV28,CASSEQPGHPGTSVYNEQFF,TGTGCCAGCAGCGAACAACCGGGACACCCGGGGACTAGCGTTTACAATGAGCAGTTCTTC
-,TRBD2,15,TRBJ2-5,TRBV27,CATSLVAGGGETQYF,TGTGCCACCAGTCTCGTAGCGGGAGGTGGAGAGACCCAGTACTTC
-,-,14,TRBJ1-4,TRBV30,CAWSLASTGKKLFF,TGTGCCTGGAGTTTGGCCTCGACCGGGAAAAAACTGTTTTTT
-,TRBD1,18,TRBJ2-1,TRBV10-1,CASSGLKGTGGSYNEQFF,TGCGCCAGCAGTGGGCTCAAAGGGACAGGGGGCTCCTACAATGAGCAGTTCTTC
-,TRBD2,16,TRBJ2-7,TRBV28,CASSSPFGLAGIEQYF,TGTGCCAGCAGTTCCCCCTTCGGACTAGCGGGAATTGAGCAGTACTTC
-,-,14,TRBJ1-1,TRBV19,CASSIPGAATEAFF,TGTGCCAGTAGTATCCCAGGGGCTGCCACTGAAGCTTTCTTT
-,-,16,TRBJ2-5,TRBV28,CASSPRGGDDQETQYF,TGTGCCAGCAGTCCCAGAGGGGGGGACGACCAAGAGACCCAGTACTTC
-,-,12,TRBJ2-1,TRBV6-5,CASSQGVHEQFF,TGTGCCAGCAGTCAAGGGGTTCATGAGCAGTTCTTC
-,-,16,TRBJ2-1,TRBV2,CASISGGTPFYNEQFF,TGTGCCAGCATATCTGGGGGGACTCCCTTCTACAATGAGCAGTTCTTC
-,-,17,TRBJ2-3,TRBV21-1,CASSIGCGTSGTDTQYF,TGTGCCAGCAGCATAGGGTGCGGAACTAGCGGCACAGATACGCAGTATTTT
-,-,14,TRBJ2-2,TRBV6-1,CATVGQRHTGELFF,TGTGCCACCGTGGGGCAGAGACACACCGGGGAGCTGTTTTTT
-,TRBD2,16,TRBJ2-4,TRBV5-4,CASSLYSGGAKNIQYF,TGTGCCAGCAGCTTGTATAGCGGGGGGGCCAAAAACATTCAGTACTTC
-,-,11,TRBJ2-3,TRBV7-2,CASGLGDTQYF,TGTGCCAGCGGACTGGGAGATACGCAGTATTTT
-,TRBD1,16,TRBJ1-2,TRBV6-1,CASSVDPGQAALGYTF,TGTGCCAGCAGTGTAGATCCGGGACAGGCCGCCCTTGGCTACACCTTC
-,-,15,TRBJ2-1,TRBV9,CASSVAELARNEQFF,TGTGCCAGCAGCGTAGCTGAACTAGCTAGGAATGAGCAGTTCTTC
-,TRBD1,16,TRBJ2-7,TRBV27,CASSLTRDRVSYEQYF,TGTGCCAGCAGTTTAACCAGGGACAGGGTCTCCTACGAGCAGTACTTC